These 20 T cell receptor beta chains came from one sample sequenced in a study of T cell responses to AZD1222 COVID-19 vaccine (dated by TCRdb to the early 2020s). Preparation of the library involved the immunoSEQ multiplex PCR assay. TCRdb holds this immuneACCESS table with in-frame rearrangements only. Some clones are missing; in checked studies, unresolved V genes explain under half, and the rest has no known cause. For this sample there are almost 50,000 clones; 65% to 80% appear just once. Of the sample, 20% to 25% falls within the top ten clones. The time point label of this sample denotes: baseline before first vaccination. The sample's treatment or condition label is to be understood as: meningococcal conjugate vaccine given as trial control. Material: peripheral blood, obtained on day 0 of MenACWY control vaccination. These receptor sequences come from an adult in good health.

This chain connects TRBV6-1 to TRBJ1-4; D is possibly TRBD1 (5 bases). CDR1 is MNHNS and CDR2 is SASEGT in the germline V gene. Trimming took 3 bases from V and 8 from J, leaving 19 bases between them. The CDR3 is made up of 16 amino acids. In nucleotides, the CDR3 is TGTGCCAGCAGTGAGGGGTGGTCGGGACGACGAGAAAAACTGTTTTTT. This gives the protein CASSEGWSGRREKLFF.

V and J are TRBV5-5 and TRBJ2-3; the D is unclear. Trimming pared 2 bases from V and 1 base from J, leaving 11 bases between. Per the germline V gene, CDR1 is SGHKS and CDR2 is YYEKEE (reference sequence). The CDR3 is 15 amino acids. In nucleotides, the CDR3 is TGTGCCAGCAGCTTATCTTATACCCGCACAGATACGCAGTATTTT. Amino acids: CASSLSYTRTDTQYF.

J is TRBJ1-6 and V is TRBV30; D call uncertain. The CDR3 runs to 13 residues. The germline CDR1 and CDR2 sequences are GTSNPN and SVGIG (reference sequence). The V and J ends lost 3 bases and 9 bases respectively, with 12 bases between them. CDR3 protein: CAWSKVIPSPLHF. CDR3 in DNA: TGTGCCTGGAGCAAAGTAATACCTTCACCCCTCCACTTT.

The chain carries TRBV5-4 and TRBJ2-5, with D maybe TRBD1 (5 bases). Trimming cost V 4 bases and J 0 bases, with 10 bases left between them. This CDR3 comprises 14 residues. Looked up from germline, CDR1 is SGHNT and CDR2 is YYREEE (reference sequence). The CDR3 DNA reads TGTGCCAGCAGCGTAGGGGCGAACCAAGAGACCCAGTACTTC. It codes for CASSVGANQETQYF.

The rearrangement links TRBV2 to TRBJ1-4; 10 bases fit TRBD1. The CDR3 sequence is 16 residues long. V was pared by 2 bases and J by 6 bases, with 6 bases of the junction left unmatched. CDR1 is SNHLY and CDR2 is FYNNEI in the germline V gene. In DNA form, the CDR3 reads TGTGCCAGCAGTGAAACGTTTGGGACAGGGGATGAAAAACTGTTTTTT. Translating it yields CASSETFGTGDEKLFF.

The gene calls are TRBV4-2 and TRBJ2-7, with D perhaps given as TRBD1 or TRBD2 (6 bases each). This CDR3 has 14 residues. Germline CDR1 reads LGHNA; CDR2 reads YNFKEQ. V lost 4 bases to trimming and J lost 4 bases, with 14 bases between them. CDR3 sequence (DNA): TGTGCCAGCAGCCGGGGGGCAGGGCCGTACGAGCAGTACTTC. It codes for CASSRGAGPYEQYF.

The chain links TRBV5-1 to TRBJ2-7, with TRBD2 identical over 9 bases. The V segment lost 9 bases and the J segment 0 bases; nucleotides outside the gene matches: 7. Germline CDR1 reads SGHRS; CDR2 reads YFSETQ. The CDR3 is made up of 14 amino acids. CDR3 in amino acids: CATSLAGTSYEQYF. The CDR3 DNA reads as TGCGCCACCTCGCTAGCGGGAACCTCCTACGAGCAGTACTTC.

This rearrangement joins TRBV19 to TRBJ2-3, with TRBD2 identical over 9 bases. This CDR3 has 15 residues. Germline V gene lookup returns CDR1 LNHDA and CDR2 SQIVND (reference sequence). Trimming at V came to 9 bases and at J to 4 bases, leaving 11 bases not matched to a gene. The CDR3 spells CASRRGGAVADTQYF. The CDR3 nucleotides read TGTGCCAGCCGGCGGGGGGGAGCGGTGGCAGATACGCAGTATTTT.

This sequence joins TRBV21-1 and TRBJ1-5. TRBV21-1 is a documented pseudogene. CDR3 length: 18 amino acids. CDR3 in DNA: TGTGCCAGCAGCAAAGGGAGATCAGGGACTGATGGCAATCAGCCCCAGCATTTT. The encoded protein is CASSKGRSGTDGNQPQHF.

V is TRBV7-2 and J is TRBJ2-3; no firm D call. This CDR3 contains 12 residues. Germline values: CDR1 SGHTA, CDR2 FQGNSA. Trimming pared 4 bases from V and 5 bases from J, leaving 7 bases between. CDR3 nucleotides: TGTGCCAGCAGCTCACAGTTAGATACGCAGTATTTT. Its translation is CASSSQLDTQYF.

A single count supports this clone. This chain uses TRBV5-1 with TRBJ1-1, with D perhaps TRBD1 (6 bases). CDR1 and CDR2 (germline): SGHRS, YFSETQ. With 2 bases removed from V and 10 bases from J, the gap between germline ends came to 18 bases. There are 14 residues in the CDR3. The CDR3 DNA sequence: TGCGCCAGCAGCTTACAATCTCCTGAGGGGGGAGCTTTCTTT. Translation: CASSLQSPEGGAFF. The whole variable domain, remainder taken from reference TRBV5-1 and TRBJ1-1, is KAGVTQTPRYLIKTRGQQVTLSCSPISGHRSVSWYQQTPGQGLQFLFEYFSETQRNKGNFPGRFSGRQFSNSRSEMNVSTLELGDSALYLCASSLQSPEGGAFFGQGTRLTVV.

A single count supports this clone. The V call is TRBV6-5, the J call TRBJ2-7; TRBD1 is a possible D gene (6 bases). The CDR3 runs to 14 residues. V lost 4 bases and J 4 bases, leaving 14 bases between the germline ends. CDR1 and CDR2 from the germline V gene are MNHEY and SVGAGI. CDR3 nucleotide sequence: TGTGCCAGCAGTTTCGGTGAGGGGGTTTACGAGCAGTACTTC. Translation: CASSFGEGVYEQYF.

The CDR3 loop is CASSQPRVRLAGGTYNEQFF. The CDR3 nucleotides read TGCGCCAGCAGCCAACCGCGCGTGAGGCTAGCGGGGGGTACCTACAATGAGCAGTTCTTC. The J gene is TRBJ2-1, the V gene TRBV4-1, with 11 bases matching TRBD2. Unmatched junction bases numbered 14, after V lost 2 bases and J lost 2 bases. CDR3 length: 20 amino acids. Germline V gives CDR1 MGHRA, CDR2 YSYEKL.

The table lists this clone with a count of one. This CDR3 is CASSPGTGDYGYTF. The CDR3 DNA reads as TGTGCCAGCAGCCCCGGGACAGGGGACTATGGCTACACCTTC. The chain has TRBV9 and TRBJ1-2; the match to TRBD1 covers 10 bases. This CDR3 comprises 14 residues. V lost 4 bases to trimming and J lost 3 bases; unmatched junction nucleotides: 3. The germline V gene encodes CDR1 SGDLS and CDR2 YYNGEE.

The chain joins TRBV19 to TRBJ2-2; the D is unclear. This CDR3 is built from 13 residues. Deletions cut 6 bases from V and 5 bases from J, with 10 bases between. Germline loops: CDR1 LNHDA, CDR2 SQIVND (reference sequence). CDR3 protein: CASRRQKTGELFF. The CDR3 coding sequence is TGTGCCAGTAGGAGACAAAAGACCGGGGAGCTGTTTTTT.

The chain employs TRBV28 and TRBJ1-5, with D hard to call. The V and J ends lost 5 bases and 5 bases respectively, with 13 bases between them. Germline assignment: CDR1 MDHEN and CDR2 SYDVKM. The CDR3 consists of 14 residues. CDR3 sequence reads: CASSPSLGYQPQHF. Written as DNA, the CDR3 is TGTGCCAGCAGTCCAAGTCTCGGATATCAGCCCCAGCATTTT.

J is TRBJ2-1 and V is TRBV5-1; 9 positions agree with TRBD2. Germline V gives CDR1 SGHRS, CDR2 YFSETQ. The CDR3 covers 15 residues. Trimming cost V 0 bases and J 6 bases; bases outside gene matches: 4. CDR3: CASSLVAGAFNEQFF. The CDR3 bases are TGCGCCAGCAGCTTGGTAGCGGGGGCTTTCAATGAGCAGTTCTTC.

The rearrangement joins TRBV4-1 to TRBJ1-5; 7 bases map to TRBD1. The CDR3 has 18 residues. V lost 6 bases, J lost 0 bases, and 14 bases stayed unmatched. From germline, CDR1 is MGHRA and CDR2 YSYEKL. The CDR3 nucleotides are TGCGCCAGCAGTCGTCAGGGGGGCAGCTCTTTTAGCAATCAGCCCCAGCATTTT. This encodes CASSRQGGSSFSNQPQHF.

The genes are TRBV3-1 (or the pseudogene TRBV3-2) and TRBJ2-1, with no clear D. CDR3 length equals 11 residues. CDR1 is LGHDT, CDR2 YNNKEL, per germline (reference sequence). Trimming left V 6 bases short and J 8 bases short, with 8 bases between. The CDR3 protein is CASSAVDEQFF. In DNA, the CDR3 is TGTGCCAGCAGTGCCGTCGATGAGCAGTTCTTC.

The chain carries TRBV7-9 and TRBJ1-2; a possible D gene is TRBD1 (5 bases). V was shortened by 1 base and J by 2 bases, with 8 bases between the two germline ends. Per the germline V gene, CDR1 is SEHNR and CDR2 is FQNEAQ (reference sequence). The CDR3 sequence is 14 residues long. Here the CDR3 DNA reads TGTGCCAGCAGCTTAGATCCAGGGAACTATGGCTACACCTTC. Translated: CASSLDPGNYGYTF.